This record covers a single T cell receptor beta chain. The antigen remains undetermined. The sample is drawn from a study of cytomegalovirus exposure and HLA in healthy donors. The table came from immunoSEQ multiplex PCR; TCRdb's copy has only in-frame clones and leaves some out. This table holds more than 50,000 clones, 90% to 95% found once. Study-level findings and limits: The CMV antigen specificity of a few CMV-associated chains was confirmed through in vitro analysis.

Germline assignment: CDR1 SGHTA and CDR2 FQGTGA. The CDR3 contains 17 residues. Trimming left V 5 bases short and J 2 bases short, with 18 bases between. The receptor was isolated from a woman in her 30s in good health and CMV-seronegative. Sequencing was performed on PBMCs. The V gene is TRBV7-3, the J gene TRBJ2-2, with D possibly TRBD2 on 7 matching bases. CDR3 protein: CASSPLGGGGNTGELFF. CDR3 bases: TGTGCCAGCAGCCCCCTAGGGGGGGGCGGAAACACCGGGGAGCTGTTTTTT.